The 15 T cell receptor beta chains in this list originate from one sample, sequenced in a study of T cells in Graves' hyperthyroidism and ophthalmopathy. Using RNA transcripts as the source, TCR beta CDR3 regions were amplified. Carried out on the TCR CDR3, a first-round RT-PCR used the HTBI primer set. TCRdb re-derived calls from the multiplex PCR reads in MiXCR, one entry per CDR3 protein. The table has about 320,000 distinct CDR3 sequences, 15% to 20% seen once. The specimen sequenced was blood. These receptors were taken from a man aged 25 to 45 with Graves' hyperthyroidism.

The chain's CDR3 is CASSVGYAGQPQHF. The CDR3 nucleotides are TGTGCCAGCAGCGTAGGGTATGCAGGTCAGCCCCAGCATTTT. The genes are TRBV9 and TRBJ1-5; D gene unclear. With 0 bases removed from V and 6 bases from J, the gap between germline ends came to 10 bases. The germline CDR1 and CDR2 sequences are SGDLS and YYNGEE. This CDR3 contains 14 residues.

The sample holds many counts of this clonotype. The rearrangement joins TRBV7-2 to TRBJ1-5; D gene ambiguous. The CDR3 totals 15 residues. Trimming shortened V by 0 bases and J by 2 bases, and 8 bases separated the two germline ends. Germline lookup yields CDR1 SGHTA and CDR2 FQGNSA. CDR3: CASSLAGYGNQPQHF. CDR3 bases: TGTGCCAGCAGCTTAGCGGGATACGGCAATCAGCCCCAGCATTTT.

This chain links TRBV9 with TRBJ2-3; D is ambiguous. The germline V and J ends were trimmed by 4 bases and 1 base, with 7 bases remaining between them. The CDR3 covers 13 residues. The V gene's germline CDR1 is SGDLS and CDR2 YYNGEE. CDR3 DNA sequence: TGTGCCAGCAGCACGGACGGCACAGATACGCAGTATTTT. Residues: CASSTDGTDTQYF.

This clonotype was seen only a few times. The chain uses TRBV6-1 and TRBJ2-7; D is tentatively TRBD1 or TRBD2 (5 bases each). V lost 5 bases to trimming and J lost 2 bases, with 16 bases between them. Germline-derived CDR1 and CDR2 are MNHNS and SASEGT. This CDR3 has 15 residues. This chain's CDR3 is CASSRAGTATYEQYF. Here the CDR3 DNA reads TGTGCCAGCAGTAGGGCCGGGACCGCCACCTACGAGCAGTACTTC.

The chain recombines TRBV7-9 with TRBJ2-2, with a weak D call TRBD2 (5 bases). The CDR3 is 20 residues long. The ends were cut back, 5 bases at V and 0 bases at J, with 25 bases in the middle. Germline CDR1 is SEHNR and CDR2 is FQNEAQ (reference sequence). The chain's CDR3 is CASSPDPLLGRDANTGELFF. DNA for the CDR3: TGTGCCAGCAGCCCCGATCCCCTTTTAGGGAGAGACGCGAACACCGGGGAGCTGTTTTTT. The whole variable domain, remainder taken from reference TRBV7-9 and TRBJ2-2, is DTGVSQNPRHKITKRGQNVTFRCDPISEHNRLYWYRQTLGQGPEFLTYFQNEAQLEKSRLLSDRFSAERPKGSFSTLEIQRTEQGDSAMYLCASSPDPLLGRDANTGELFFGEGSRLTVL.

This clonotype was observed a few times. The gene calls are TRBV6-5 and TRBJ2-2; D could derive from TRBD1 or TRBD2 (5 bases each). The CDR3 totals 14 residues. Trimming took 1 base from V and 7 from J, leaving 10 bases between them. Germline CDR1 MNHEY, CDR2 SVGAGI. The CDR3 protein is CASSYWGKVGELFF. Written as DNA, the CDR3 is TGTGCCAGCAGTTACTGGGGGAAGGTCGGGGAGCTGTTTTTT.

This clonotype was recorded at least ten times. The chain joins TRBV3-1 to TRBJ1-5; D is uncertain. There are 15 residues in the CDR3. The germline V and J ends were trimmed by 2 bases and 0 bases, with 8 bases remaining between them. Germline V gives CDR1 LGHDT, CDR2 YNNKEL (reference sequence). DNA for the CDR3: TGTGCCAGCAGCCAAAACAGCTATAGCAATCAGCCCCAGCATTTT. As protein: CASSQNSYSNQPQHF.

This clonotype was observed a handful of times. This chain connects TRBV4-2 to TRBJ2-3, with 7 bases lining up with TRBD2. The V gene's germline CDR1 is LGHNA and CDR2 YNFKEQ. V lost 1 base to trimming and J lost 1 base; unmatched junction nucleotides: 8. The CDR3 totals 17 residues. Here the CDR3 reads CASSQARGRGGTDTQYF. The CDR3 DNA reads TGTGCCAGCAGCCAAGCCCGCGGGAGAGGAGGCACAGATACGCAGTATTTT.

The chain couples TRBV12-5 to TRBJ2-5; maybe TRBD1 (7 bases). The V end lost 1 base, the J end lost 1 base, and 16 bases lay between the germline ends. The CDR3 is 17 residues long. Germline-derived CDR1 and CDR2 are LGHNT and FRNRAP. The CDR3 sequence is CASGLARQGGGQETQYF. The CDR3 DNA reads TGTGCTAGTGGTTTGGCCCGACAGGGAGGCGGCCAAGAGACCCAGTACTTC.

This clonotype came up many times. This chain uses TRBV11-3 with TRBJ1-3; D unclear. Germline loops: CDR1 SGHNT, CDR2 YENEEA. The CDR3 extends over 14 amino acids. V dropped 5 bases and J dropped 0 bases, with 8 bases sitting between them. CDR3 residues: CASSPQISGNTIYF. Written as DNA, the CDR3 is TGTGCCAGCAGCCCTCAGATCTCTGGAAACACCATATATTTT. Full variable domain (missing parts from reference TRBV11-3 and TRBJ1-3): EAGVVQSPRYKIIEKKQPVAFWCNPISGHNTLYWYLQNLGQGPELLIRYENEEAVDDSQLPKDRFSAERLKGVDSTLKIQPAELGDSAVYLCASSPQISGNTIYFGEGSWLTVV.

This clonotype was recorded many times. The V and J genes are TRBV2 and TRBJ2-2, with TRBD1 matching 10 bases. The CDR3 consists of 15 residues. The V gene's germline CDR1 is SNHLY and CDR2 FYNNEI. The V segment lost 4 bases and the J segment 4 bases; nucleotides outside the gene matches: 3. The chain's CDR3 is CASSGDRGPTGELFF. CDR3 DNA sequence: TGTGCCAGCAGTGGAGACAGGGGGCCCACCGGGGAGCTGTTTTTT.

The CDR3 spells CATGTGINQPQHF. Here the CDR3 DNA reads TGTGCCACCGGGACAGGAATAAATCAGCCCCAGCATTTT. The chain combines TRBV6-1 with TRBJ1-5, with 8 bases fitting TRBD1. The CDR3 spans 13 residues. Trimming removed 10 bases from V and 4 bases from J; junction bases left unmatched: 6. Germline-derived CDR1 and CDR2 are MNHNS and SASEGT.

This clonotype has ten or more counts. The rearrangement joins TRBV2 to TRBJ1-5; the D gene is possibly TRBD1 (5 bases). CDR3 length: 13 amino acids. Germline V gene data show CDR1 as SNHLY and CDR2 as FYNNEI. V gave up 6 bases and J gave up 3 bases, with 9 bases separating them. CDR3 in amino acids: CASSRDLNQPQHF. The CDR3 bases are TGTGCCAGCAGCCGGGACCTCAATCAGCCCCAGCATTTT.

This clonotype was recorded a few times. V is TRBV15 and J is TRBJ1-2, with 8 positions matching TRBD1. The germline CDR1 and CDR2 sequences are LNHNV and YYDKDF (reference sequence). Unmatched junction bases numbered 11, after V lost 0 bases and J lost 8 bases. The CDR3 covers 16 residues. CDR3 loop: CATSRDRSRTGNGYTF. The CDR3 region has the DNA TGTGCCACCAGCAGAGATCGTTCGAGGACAGGGAACGGCTACACCTTC.

This clonotype occurred many times. V gene TRBV7-8 combines with J gene TRBJ2-2; TRBD1 aligns across 7 bases. CDR3 length equals 18 residues. Per the germline V gene, CDR1 is SGHVS and CDR2 is FQNEAQ. V shed 5 bases, J shed 0 bases, and the junction held 12 bases outside the gene matches. The CDR3 here is CASSLWPTGASNTGELFF. The CDR3 bases are TGTGCCAGCAGCCTGTGGCCAACAGGGGCATCGAACACCGGGGAGCTGTTTTTT. The full variable domain, its missing parts supplied by reference TRBV7-8 and TRBJ2-2, is GAGVSQSPRYKVAKRGQDVALRCDPISGHVSLFWYQQALGQGPEFLTYFQNEAQLDKSGLPSDRFFAERPEGSVSTLKIQRTQQEDSAVYLCASSLWPTGASNTGELFFGEGSRLTVL.